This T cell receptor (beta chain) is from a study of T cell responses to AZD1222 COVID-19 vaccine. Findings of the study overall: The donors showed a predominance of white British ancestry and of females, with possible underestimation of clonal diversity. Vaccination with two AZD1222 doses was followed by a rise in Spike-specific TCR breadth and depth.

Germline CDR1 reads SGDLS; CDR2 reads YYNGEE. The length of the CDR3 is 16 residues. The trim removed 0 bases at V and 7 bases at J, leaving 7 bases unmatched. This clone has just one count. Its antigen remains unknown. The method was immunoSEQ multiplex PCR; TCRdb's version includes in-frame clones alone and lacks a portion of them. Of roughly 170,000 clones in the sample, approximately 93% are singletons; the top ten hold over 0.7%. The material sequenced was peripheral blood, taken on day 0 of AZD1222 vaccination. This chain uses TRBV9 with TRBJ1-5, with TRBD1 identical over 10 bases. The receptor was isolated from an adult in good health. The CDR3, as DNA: TGTGCCAGCAGCGTAGGACCGTCGGGACAGGGGCAGCCCCAGCATTTT. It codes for CASSVGPSGQGQPQHF.